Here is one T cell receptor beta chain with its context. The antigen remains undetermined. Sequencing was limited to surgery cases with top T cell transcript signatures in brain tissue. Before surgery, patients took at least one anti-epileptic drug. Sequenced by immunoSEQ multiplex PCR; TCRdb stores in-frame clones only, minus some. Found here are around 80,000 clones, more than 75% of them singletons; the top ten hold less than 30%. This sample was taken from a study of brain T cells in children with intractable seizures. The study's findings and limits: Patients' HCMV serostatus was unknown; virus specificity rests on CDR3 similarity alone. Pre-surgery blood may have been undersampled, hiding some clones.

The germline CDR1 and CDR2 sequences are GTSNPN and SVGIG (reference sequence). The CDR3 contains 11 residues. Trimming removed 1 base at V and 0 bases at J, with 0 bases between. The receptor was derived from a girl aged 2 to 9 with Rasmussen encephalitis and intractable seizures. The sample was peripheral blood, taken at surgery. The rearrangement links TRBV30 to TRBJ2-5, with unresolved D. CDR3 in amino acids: CAWSDQETQYF. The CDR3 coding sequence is TGTGCCTGGAGTGACCAAGAGACCCAGTACTTC.